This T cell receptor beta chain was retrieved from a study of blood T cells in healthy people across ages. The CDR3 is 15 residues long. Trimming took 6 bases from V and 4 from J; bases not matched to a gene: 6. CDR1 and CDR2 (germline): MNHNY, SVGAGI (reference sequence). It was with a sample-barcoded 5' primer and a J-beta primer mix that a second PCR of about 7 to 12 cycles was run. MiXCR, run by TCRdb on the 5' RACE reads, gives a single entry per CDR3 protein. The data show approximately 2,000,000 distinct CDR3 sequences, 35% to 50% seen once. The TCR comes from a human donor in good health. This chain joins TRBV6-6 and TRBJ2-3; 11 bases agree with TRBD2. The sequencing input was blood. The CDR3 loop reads CASRDSGGAADTQYF. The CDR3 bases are TGTGCCAGCAGAGATAGCGGGGGGGCCGCAGATACGCAGTATTTT.